Shown below are 2 T cell receptor beta chains from a single sample sequenced in a study of cytomegalovirus exposure and HLA in healthy donors. With 60 Vbeta and 13 Jbeta primers, the PCR was carried out. The protocol was immunoSEQ multiplex PCR, while the TCRdb copy is restricted to in-frame clones and leaves out a portion. In all, the sample yields some 120,000 clones. Material for sequencing was PBMCs. Source of these receptors: a man aged 18 to 29 in good health and CMV-seronegative.

The chain combines TRBV12-5 with TRBJ1-1; D is unresolved. Trimming stripped 3 bases from V and 1 base from J, with 12 bases between. Germline V gene data show CDR1 as LGHNT and CDR2 as FRNRAP. CDR3 length equals 15 residues. For the CDR3, the DNA is TGTGCTAGTGGTTTCTCACCGGGAACGAACACTGAAGCTTTCTTT. This codes for CASGFSPGTNTEAFF.

The genes are TRBV19 and TRBJ1-5, with 8 nucleotides matching TRBD1. Unmatched junction bases numbered 14, after V lost 7 bases and J lost 3 bases. The CDR3 extends over 17 amino acids. Per germline, CDR1 LNHDA and CDR2 SQIVND (reference sequence). Here the CDR3 DNA reads TGTGCCAGTACCCCCGTTGCAGGGGGCTTGGACAATCAGCCCCAGCATTTT. This translates into CASTPVAGGLDNQPQHF.